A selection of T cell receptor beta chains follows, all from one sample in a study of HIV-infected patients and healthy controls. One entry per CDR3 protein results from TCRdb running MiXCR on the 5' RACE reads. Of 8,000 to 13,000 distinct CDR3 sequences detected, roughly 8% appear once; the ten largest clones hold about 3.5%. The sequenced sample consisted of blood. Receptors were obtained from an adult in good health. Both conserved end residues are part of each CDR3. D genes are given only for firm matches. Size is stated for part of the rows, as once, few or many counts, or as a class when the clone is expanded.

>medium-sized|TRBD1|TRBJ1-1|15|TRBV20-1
CSAKTLGQGNTEAFF
TGCAGTGCTAAAACCCTAGGACAGGGGAACACTGAAGCTTTCTTT
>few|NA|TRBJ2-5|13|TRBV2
CASERGAEETQYF
TGTGCCAGCGAGAGGGGGGCGGAAGAGACCCAGTACTTC
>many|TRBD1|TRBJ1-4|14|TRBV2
CASSRRGQGEKLFF
TGTGCCAGCAGCAGAAGGGGGCAGGGAGAAAAACTGTTTTTT
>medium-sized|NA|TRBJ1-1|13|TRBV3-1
CASSSLGSTEAFF
TGTGCCAGCAGCAGCTTAGGTTCTACTGAAGCTTTCTTT
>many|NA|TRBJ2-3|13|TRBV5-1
CASSSGRTDTQYF
TGCGCCAGCAGCTCAGGTCGGACAGATACGCAGTATTTT
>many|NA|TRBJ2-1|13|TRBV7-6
CASSLAPSDEQFF
TGTGCCAGCAGCTTAGCCCCCTCCGATGAGCAGTTCTTC
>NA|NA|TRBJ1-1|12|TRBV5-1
CASSGRGAEAFF
TGCGCCAGCAGTGGGCGGGGGGCTGAAGCTTTCTTT
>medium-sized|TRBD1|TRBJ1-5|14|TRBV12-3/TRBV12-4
CASRRDRVDQPQHF
TGTGCCAGCCGCCGGGACAGGGTGGATCAGCCCCAGCATTTT
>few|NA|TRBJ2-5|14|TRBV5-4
CASSLVAAQETQYF
TGTGCCAGCAGCTTGGTGGCAGCTCAAGAGACCCAGTACTTC
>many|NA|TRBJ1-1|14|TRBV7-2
CASSPGSLNTEAFF
TGTGCCAGCAGCCCAGGGTCGCTGAACACTGAAGCTTTCTTT
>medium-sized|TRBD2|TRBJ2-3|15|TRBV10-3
CAISESGLADYTQYF
TGTGCCATCAGTGAGTCGGGACTAGCGGACTATACGCAGTATTTT
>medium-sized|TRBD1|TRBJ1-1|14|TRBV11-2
CASSLSRGQTEAFF
TGTGCCAGCAGCTTGAGCAGGGGGCAAACTGAAGCTTTCTTT
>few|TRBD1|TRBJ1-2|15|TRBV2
CASSETVGTGYGYTF
TGTGCCAGCAGCGAAACTGTAGGGACAGGGTATGGCTACACCTTC
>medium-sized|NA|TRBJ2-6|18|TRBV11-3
CASSLGGGRGSGANVLTF
TGTGCCAGCAGCCTTGGTGGGGGAAGGGGCTCTGGGGCCAACGTCCTGACTTTC
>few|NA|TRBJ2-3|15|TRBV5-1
CASSLDSGRSDTQYF
TGCGCCAGCAGCTTGGATTCCGGCCGCTCGGATACGCAGTATTTT
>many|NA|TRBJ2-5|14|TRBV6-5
CASSYSAPQGTQYF
TGTGCCAGCAGTTACTCGGCCCCCCAGGGGACCCAGTACTTC
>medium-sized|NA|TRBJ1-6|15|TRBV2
CASSEFGGKNSPLHF
TGTGCCAGCAGTGAATTCGGGGGGAAGAATTCACCCCTCCACTTT
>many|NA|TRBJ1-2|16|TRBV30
CAWSAYGMSSNYGYTF
TGTGCCTGGAGTGCATATGGGATGAGTTCTAACTATGGCTACACCTTC
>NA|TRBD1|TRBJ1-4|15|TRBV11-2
CASSQGTGTGEKLFF
TGTGCCAGCAGCCAAGGGACAGGGACGGGTGAAAAACTGTTTTTT
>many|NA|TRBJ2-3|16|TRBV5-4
CASSLNLGRSTDTQYF
TGTGCCAGCAGCTTGAATTTGGGACGGAGCACAGATACGCAGTATTTT
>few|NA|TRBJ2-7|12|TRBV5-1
CASRNGWSEQYF
TGCGCCAGTAGAAATGGCTGGAGCGAGCAGTACTTC
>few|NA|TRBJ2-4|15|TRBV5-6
CASSANRDAKNIQYF
TGTGCCAGCAGCGCTAACAGGGACGCCAAAAACATTCAGTACTTC
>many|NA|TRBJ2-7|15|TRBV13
CASSGGDKQRYEQYF
TGTGCCAGCAGCGGCGGGGATAAGCAAAGGTACGAGCAGTACTTC
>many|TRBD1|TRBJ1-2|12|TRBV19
CASTRDRGGYTF
TGTGCCAGTACAAGGGACAGGGGTGGCTACACCTTC
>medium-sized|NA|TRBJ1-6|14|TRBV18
CASSPGVGLSPLHF
TGTGCCAGCTCACCGGGGGTCGGCCTTTCACCCCTCCACTTT
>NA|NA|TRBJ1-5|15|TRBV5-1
CASSLDGRPNQPQHF
TGCGCCAGCAGCTTGGATGGCAGGCCCAATCAGCCCCAGCATTTT
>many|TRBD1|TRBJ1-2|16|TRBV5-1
CASSSLPGQGTYGYTF
TGCGCCAGCAGCTCGTTACCGGGACAGGGGACTTATGGCTACACCTTC
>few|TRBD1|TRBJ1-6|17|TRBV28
CASSLYGTAPGESPLHF
TGTGCCAGCAGTTTATACGGGACAGCGCCGGGAGAGTCACCCCTCCACTTT
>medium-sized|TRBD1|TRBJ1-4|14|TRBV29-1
CSVLEDRGNEKLFF
TGCAGCGTCCTAGAGGACAGGGGAAATGAAAAACTGTTTTTT
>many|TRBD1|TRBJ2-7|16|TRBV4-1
CASSQTGTGVGYEQYF
TGCGCCAGCAGCCAGACCGGGACAGGGGTCGGCTACGAGCAGTACTTC
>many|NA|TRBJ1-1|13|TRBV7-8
CASSLRTEGSTFF
TGTGCCAGCAGCCTAAGGACAGAAGGCTCGACTTTCTTT
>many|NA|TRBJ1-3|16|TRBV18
CASSPDRTSSGNTIYF
TGTGCCAGCTCACCCGACAGAACAAGCTCTGGAAACACCATATATTTT
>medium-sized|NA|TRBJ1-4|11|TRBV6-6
CASGRGEKLFF
TGTGCCAGCGGCAGGGGCGAAAAACTGTTTTTT
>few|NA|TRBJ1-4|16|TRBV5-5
CASSFFLVENYGGLFF
TGTGCCAGCAGCTTTTTTCTCGTAGAGAACTATGGAGGACTGTTTTTT
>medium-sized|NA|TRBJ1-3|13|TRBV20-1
CSVSGKLGNTIYF
TGCAGTGTCTCGGGGAAATTGGGAAACACCATATATTTT
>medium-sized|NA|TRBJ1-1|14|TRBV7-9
CASSRRQANTEAFF
TGTGCCAGCAGCCGCCGACAGGCGAACACTGAAGCTTTCTTT
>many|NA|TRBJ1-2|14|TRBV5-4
CASSFQGGNYGYTF
TGTGCCAGCAGCTTCCAGGGTGGAAACTATGGCTACACCTTC
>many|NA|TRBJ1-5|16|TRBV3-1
CASSQSFRGANQPQHF
TGTGCCAGCAGCCAATCGTTTCGGGGGGCCAATCAGCCCCAGCATTTT
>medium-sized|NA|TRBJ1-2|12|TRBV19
CASSIEKGGYTF
TGTGCCAGTAGTATCGAGAAAGGTGGCTACACCTTC
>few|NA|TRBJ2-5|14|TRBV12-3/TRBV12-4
CASNFGGAPRTQYF
TGTGCCAGCAACTTCGGGGGCGCTCCGAGAACCCAGTACTTC
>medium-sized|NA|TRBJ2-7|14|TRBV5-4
CASSLKGYSYEQYF
TGTGCCAGCAGCTTGAAGGGTTACTCCTACGAGCAGTACTTC
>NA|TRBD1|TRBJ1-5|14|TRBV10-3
CAISVDRGNQPQHF
TGTGCCATCAGTGTGGACAGGGGCAATCAGCCCCAGCATTTT
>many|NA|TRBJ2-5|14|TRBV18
CASSPPSGQETQYF
TGTGCCAGCTCACCACCGTCAGGGCAAGAGACCCAGTACTTC
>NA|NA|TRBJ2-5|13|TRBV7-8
CASSRGTQETQYF
TGTGCCAGCAGCCGAGGAACCCAAGAGACCCAGTACTTC